The T cell receptor beta chain under discussion was sequenced for a study of shared clonotypes between healthy human individuals. On the study more broadly: Donors, aged 18 to 49, were a couple of women and three men.

Unsorted samples used about 90 million PBMCs for genomic DNA. The CDR3 is 14 amino acids. From germline, CDR1 is MDHEN and CDR2 SYDVKM. The V gene lost 5 bases and the J gene lost 6 bases, with 16 bases spanning the gap. Scientists sequenced DNA from unsorted PBMC on ten immunoSEQ deep assay plates. Repertoires were generated with immunoSEQ multiplex PCR, while TCRdb's copy carries only in-frame clones and drops some. The table lists about half a million clones, approximately 79% of them singletons. The rearrangement uses TRBV28 and TRBJ1-2; TRBD1 might be the D (5 bases). The receptor's source is a woman aged 40 to 50 in good health. Some clones in this sample may be carry-over from other donors' samples. Material: PBMCs. The DNA for the CDR3 is TGTGCCAGCAGTCCGGGGGGACGGGGAGATGGCTACACCTTC. This gives the protein CASSPGGRGDGYTF.